This T cell receptor (beta chain) was identified in a study of cytomegalovirus exposure and HLA in healthy donors. Study-level background: Genotyping of roughly 400 donors showed that 80% to 85% belonged to the Caucasian-associated ancestry cluster.

Study conclusions and caveats: TCR beta V segments were, for the most part, productive about 87% or about 30% of the time in an earlier analysis.

V shed 2 bases, J shed 6 bases, and the junction held 14 bases outside the gene matches. Germline CDR1 is GTSNPN and CDR2 is SVGIG (reference sequence). This CDR3 is 17 amino acids long. The PCR had 60 Vbeta and 13 Jbeta primers. Assay: immunoSEQ multiplex PCR; the TCRdb copy retains only in-frame clones and omits some. The sample yields roughly 220,000 clones, around 75% seen once. Note on this clone: Its antigen is still unknown. The same CDR3 arises from other DNA sequences in this sample as well.

This chain connects TRBV30 to TRBJ1-2; TRBD1 matches at 11 bases. The TCR comes from a woman aged 30 to 39 in good health and CMV-seronegative. The specimen sequenced was PBMCs. The CDR3 sequence is CAWSPGTGGVGSHGYTF. Written as DNA, the CDR3 is TGTGCCTGGAGTCCGGGGACAGGGGGAGTGGGATCCCATGGCTACACCTTC.